What follows describes a single T cell receptor beta chain. TCRdb's table, derived via immunoSEQ multiplex PCR, lists solely in-frame clones and lacks some. The table has some 100,000 clones, approximately 91% seen once; the top ten hold approximately 21%. This entry is derived from a study of T cell responses to AZD1222 COVID-19 vaccine. The length of the CDR3 is 15 residues. The germline V gene has CDR1 LGHDT and CDR2 YNNKEL (reference sequence). V lost 2 bases and J lost 4; bases outside the gene matches: 6. This TCR was recovered from an adult in good health. The V and J genes are TRBV3-1 (or the pseudogene TRBV3-2) and TRBJ2-3, with TRBD2 identical over 7 bases. The material sequenced was peripheral blood, taken on day 0 of AZD1222 vaccination. CDR3 sequence (DNA): TGTGCCAGCAGCCAAACCGGGGGGAGGGCAGATACGCAGTATTTT. This codes for CASSQTGGRADTQYF.